This record concerns one T cell receptor (beta chain) sequence. The CDR3 has 14 amino acids. Looked up from germline, CDR1 is MGHDK and CDR2 is SYGVNS. The ends were cut back, 3 bases at V and 7 bases at J, with 13 bases in the middle. The sample belongs to a study of T cell changes during pregnancy in multiple sclerosis. Libraries were prepared by immunoSEQ multiplex PCR; TCRdb keeps only in-frame clonotypes and omits some of them. The table lists roughly 58,000 clones, roughly 92% of them singletons. Sequences were derived from CD8+ T cells from peripheral blood mononuclear cells, sampled in the third trimester of pregnancy. The sequence was collected from a female donor with multiple sclerosis, enrolled in a pregnancy study. J is TRBJ1-5 and V is TRBV25-1, with D perhaps TRBD1 (6 bases). Written as DNA, the CDR3 is TGTGCCAGCAGTGAGCGAACAGGGCAACAGCCCCAGCATTTT. Amino acid sequence: CASSERTGQQPQHF.